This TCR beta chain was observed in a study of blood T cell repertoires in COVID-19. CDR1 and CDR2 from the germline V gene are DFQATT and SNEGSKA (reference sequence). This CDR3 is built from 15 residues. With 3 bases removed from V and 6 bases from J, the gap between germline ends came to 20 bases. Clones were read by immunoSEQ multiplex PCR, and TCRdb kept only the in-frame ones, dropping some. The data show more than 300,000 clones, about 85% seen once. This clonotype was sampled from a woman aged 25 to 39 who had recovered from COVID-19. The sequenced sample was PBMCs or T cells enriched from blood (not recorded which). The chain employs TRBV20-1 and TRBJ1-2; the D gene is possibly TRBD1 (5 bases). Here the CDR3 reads CSASPAQGGVDGYTF. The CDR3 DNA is TGCAGTGCTAGTCCGGCCCAGGGTGGGGTTGATGGCTACACCTTC.